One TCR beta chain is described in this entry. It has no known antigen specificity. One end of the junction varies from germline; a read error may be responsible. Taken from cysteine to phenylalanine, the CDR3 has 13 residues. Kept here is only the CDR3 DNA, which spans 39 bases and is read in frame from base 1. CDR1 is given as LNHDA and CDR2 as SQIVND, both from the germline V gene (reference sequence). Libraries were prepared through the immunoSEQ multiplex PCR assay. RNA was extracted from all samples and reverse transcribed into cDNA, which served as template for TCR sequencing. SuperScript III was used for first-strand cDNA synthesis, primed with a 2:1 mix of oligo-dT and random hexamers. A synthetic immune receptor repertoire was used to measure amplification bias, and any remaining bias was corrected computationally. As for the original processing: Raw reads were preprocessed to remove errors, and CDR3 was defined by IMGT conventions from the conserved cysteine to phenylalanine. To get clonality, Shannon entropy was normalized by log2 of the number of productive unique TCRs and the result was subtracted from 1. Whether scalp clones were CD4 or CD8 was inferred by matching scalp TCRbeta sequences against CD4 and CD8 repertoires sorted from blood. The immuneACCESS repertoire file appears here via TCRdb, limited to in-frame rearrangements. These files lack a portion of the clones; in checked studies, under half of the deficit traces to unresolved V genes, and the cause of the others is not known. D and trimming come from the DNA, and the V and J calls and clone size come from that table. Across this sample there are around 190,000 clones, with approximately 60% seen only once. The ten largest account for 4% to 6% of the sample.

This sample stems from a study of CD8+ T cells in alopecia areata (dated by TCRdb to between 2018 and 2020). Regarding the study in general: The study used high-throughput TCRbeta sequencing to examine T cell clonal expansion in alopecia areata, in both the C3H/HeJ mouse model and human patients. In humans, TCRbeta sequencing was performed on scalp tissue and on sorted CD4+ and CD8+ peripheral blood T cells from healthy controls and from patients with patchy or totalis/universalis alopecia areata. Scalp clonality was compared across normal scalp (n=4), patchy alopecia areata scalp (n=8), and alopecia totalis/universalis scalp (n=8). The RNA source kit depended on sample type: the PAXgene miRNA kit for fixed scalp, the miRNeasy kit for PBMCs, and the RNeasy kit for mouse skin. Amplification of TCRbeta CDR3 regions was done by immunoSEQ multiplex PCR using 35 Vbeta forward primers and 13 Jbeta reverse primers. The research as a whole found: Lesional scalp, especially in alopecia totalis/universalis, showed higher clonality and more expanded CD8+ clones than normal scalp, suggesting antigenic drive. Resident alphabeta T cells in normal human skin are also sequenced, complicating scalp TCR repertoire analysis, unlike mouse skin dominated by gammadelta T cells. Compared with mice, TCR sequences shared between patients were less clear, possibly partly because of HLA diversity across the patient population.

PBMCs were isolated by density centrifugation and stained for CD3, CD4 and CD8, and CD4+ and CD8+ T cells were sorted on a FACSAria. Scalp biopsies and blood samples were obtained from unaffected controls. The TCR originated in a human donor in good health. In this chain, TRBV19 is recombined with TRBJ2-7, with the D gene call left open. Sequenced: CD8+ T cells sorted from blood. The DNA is TGTGCCAGTAGTAAGAAGGGCTCCCACGAGCAGTACTTC. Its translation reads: CASSKKGSHEQYF.